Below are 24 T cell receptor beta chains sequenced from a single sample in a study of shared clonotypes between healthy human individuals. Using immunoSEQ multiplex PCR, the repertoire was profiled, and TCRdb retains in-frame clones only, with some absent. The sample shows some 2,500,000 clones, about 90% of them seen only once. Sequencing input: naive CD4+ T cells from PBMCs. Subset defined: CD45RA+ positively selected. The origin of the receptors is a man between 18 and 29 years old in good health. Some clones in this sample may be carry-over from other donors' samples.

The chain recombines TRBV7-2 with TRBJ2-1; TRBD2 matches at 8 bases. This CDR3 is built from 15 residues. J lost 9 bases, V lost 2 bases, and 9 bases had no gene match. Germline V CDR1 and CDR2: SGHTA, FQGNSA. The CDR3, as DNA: TGTGCCAGCAGCTTAAGGCTTAGCGGGGAGGGTGAGCAGTTCTTC. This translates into CASSLRLSGEGEQFF. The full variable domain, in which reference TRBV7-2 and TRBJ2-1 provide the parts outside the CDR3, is GAGVSQSPSNKVTEKGKDVELRCDPISGHTALYWYRQSLGQGLEFLIYFQGNSAPDKSGLPSDRFSAERTGGSVSTLTIQRTQQEDSAVYLCASSLRLSGEGEQFFGPGTRLTVL.

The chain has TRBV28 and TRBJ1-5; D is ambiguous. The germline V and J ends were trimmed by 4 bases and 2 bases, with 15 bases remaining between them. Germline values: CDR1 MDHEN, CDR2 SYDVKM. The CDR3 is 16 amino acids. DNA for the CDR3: TGTGCCAGCAGTTATATGAGGAGCGGGGGCAATCAGCCCCAGCATTTT. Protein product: CASSYMRSGGNQPQHF. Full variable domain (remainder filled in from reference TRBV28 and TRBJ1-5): DVKVTQSSRYLVKRTGEKVFLECVQDMDHENMFWYRQDPGLGLRLIYFSYDVKMKEKGDIPEGYSVSREKKERFSLILESASTNQTSMYLCASSYMRSGGNQPQHFGDGTRLSIL.

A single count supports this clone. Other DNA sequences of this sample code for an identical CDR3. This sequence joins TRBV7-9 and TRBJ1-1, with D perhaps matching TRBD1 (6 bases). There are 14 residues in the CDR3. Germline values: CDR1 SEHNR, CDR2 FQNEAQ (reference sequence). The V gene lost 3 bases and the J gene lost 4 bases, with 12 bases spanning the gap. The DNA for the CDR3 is TGTGCCAGCAGCTTCTTACAGGGTAGCACTGAAGCTTTCTTT. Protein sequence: CASSFLQGSTEAFF. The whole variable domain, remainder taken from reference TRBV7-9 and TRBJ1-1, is DTGVSQNPRHKITKRGQNVTFRCDPISEHNRLYWYRQTLGQGPEFLTYFQNEAQLEKSRLLSDRFSAERPKGSFSTLEIQRTEQGDSAMYLCASSFLQGSTEAFFGQGTRLTVV.

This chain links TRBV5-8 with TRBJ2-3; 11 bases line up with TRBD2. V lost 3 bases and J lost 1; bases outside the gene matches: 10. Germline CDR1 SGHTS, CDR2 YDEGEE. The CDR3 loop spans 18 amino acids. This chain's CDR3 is CASSSGVAGGPGTDTQYF. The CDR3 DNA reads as TGTGCCAGCAGCTCTGGAGTAGCGGGAGGGCCGGGCACAGATACGCAGTATTTT. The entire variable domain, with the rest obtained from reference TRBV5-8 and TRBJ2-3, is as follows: EAGVTQSPTHLIKTRGQQATLRCSPISGHTSVYWYQQALGLGLQFLLWYDEGEERNRGNFPPRFSGRQFPNYSSELNVNALELEDSALYLCASSSGVAGGPGTDTQYFGPGTRLTVL.

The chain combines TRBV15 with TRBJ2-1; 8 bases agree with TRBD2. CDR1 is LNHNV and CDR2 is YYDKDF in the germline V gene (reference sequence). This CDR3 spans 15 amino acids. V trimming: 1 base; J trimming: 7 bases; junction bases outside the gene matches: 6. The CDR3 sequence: CATSRGAGVLNEQFF. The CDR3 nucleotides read TGTGCCACCAGCAGAGGAGCGGGAGTGCTTAATGAGCAGTTCTTC.

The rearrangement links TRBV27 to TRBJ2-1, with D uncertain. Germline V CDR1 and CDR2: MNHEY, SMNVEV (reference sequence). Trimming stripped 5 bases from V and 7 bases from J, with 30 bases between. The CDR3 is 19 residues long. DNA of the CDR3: TGTGCCAGCAGTCCACTCCCCCTCATGCAGGAGTTGCTGCAAAATGAGCAGTTCTTC. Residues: CASSPLPLMQELLQNEQFF.

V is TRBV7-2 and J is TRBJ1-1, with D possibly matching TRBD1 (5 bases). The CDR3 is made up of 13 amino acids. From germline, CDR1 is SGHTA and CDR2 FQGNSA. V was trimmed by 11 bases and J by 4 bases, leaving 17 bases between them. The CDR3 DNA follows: TGTGCCGGGGGAAAAGGGGTTGGCACTGAAGCTTTCTTT. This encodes CAGGKGVGTEAFF.

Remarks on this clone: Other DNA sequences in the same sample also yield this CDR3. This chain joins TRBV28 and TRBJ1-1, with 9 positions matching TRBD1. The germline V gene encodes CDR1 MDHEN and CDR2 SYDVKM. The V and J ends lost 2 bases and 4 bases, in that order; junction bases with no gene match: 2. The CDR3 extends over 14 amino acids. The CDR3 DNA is TGTGCCAGCAGTTTACGACAGGGGGGCACTGAAGCTTTCTTT. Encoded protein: CASSLRQGGTEAFF.

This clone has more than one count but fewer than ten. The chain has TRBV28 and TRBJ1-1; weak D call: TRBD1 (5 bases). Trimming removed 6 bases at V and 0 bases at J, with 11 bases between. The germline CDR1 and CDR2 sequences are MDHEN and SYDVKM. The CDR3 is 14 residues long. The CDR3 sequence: CASSRTPMNTEAFF. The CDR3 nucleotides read TGTGCCAGCAGCCGGACACCCATGAACACTGAAGCTTTCTTT. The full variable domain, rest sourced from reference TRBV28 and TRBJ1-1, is DVKVTQSSRYLVKRTGEKVFLECVQDMDHENMFWYRQDPGLGLRLIYFSYDVKMKEKGDIPEGYSVSREKKERFSLILESASTNQTSMYLCASSRTPMNTEAFFGQGTRLTVV.

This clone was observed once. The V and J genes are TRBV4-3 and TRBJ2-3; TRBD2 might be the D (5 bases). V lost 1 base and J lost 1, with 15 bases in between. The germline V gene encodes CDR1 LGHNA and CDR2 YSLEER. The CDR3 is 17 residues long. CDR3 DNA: TGCGCCAGCAGCCAAGCAGCGGACCTCCGGGGCACAGATACGCAGTATTTT. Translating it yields CASSQAADLRGTDTQYF.

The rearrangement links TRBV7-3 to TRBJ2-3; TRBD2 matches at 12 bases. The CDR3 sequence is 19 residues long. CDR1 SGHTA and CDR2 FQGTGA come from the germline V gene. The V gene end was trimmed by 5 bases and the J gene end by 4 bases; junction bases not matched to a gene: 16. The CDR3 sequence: CASSDWTSGTPLKADTQYF. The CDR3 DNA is TGTGCCAGCAGCGACTGGACTAGCGGGACACCCCTCAAGGCAGATACGCAGTATTTT.

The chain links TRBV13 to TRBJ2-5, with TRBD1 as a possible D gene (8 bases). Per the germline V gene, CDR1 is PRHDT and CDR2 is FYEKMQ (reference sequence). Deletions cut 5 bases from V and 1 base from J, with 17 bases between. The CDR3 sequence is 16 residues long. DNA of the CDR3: TGTGCCAGCAGCCTAAGGACAGGGAGGGTCCAAGAGACCCAGTACTTC. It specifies CASSLRTGRVQETQYF.

The CDR3 DNA reads TGTGCCAGCAGCTTGGCCCGGGGGTTCACCGGGGAGCTGTTTTTT. This translates into CASSLARGFTGELFF. V and J are TRBV5-6 and TRBJ2-2, with a tentative D call TRBD2 (6 bases). Trimming removed 0 bases from V and 4 bases from J, with 10 bases in between. The CDR3 covers 15 residues. Germline loops: CDR1 SGHDT, CDR2 YYEEEE.

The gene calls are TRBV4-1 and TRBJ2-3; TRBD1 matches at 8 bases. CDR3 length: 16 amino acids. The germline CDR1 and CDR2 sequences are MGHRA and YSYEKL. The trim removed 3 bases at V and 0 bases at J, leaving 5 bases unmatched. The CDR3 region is CASSQTDRASTDTQYF. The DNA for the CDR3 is TGCGCCAGCAGCCAGACGGACAGGGCTAGCACAGATACGCAGTATTTT.

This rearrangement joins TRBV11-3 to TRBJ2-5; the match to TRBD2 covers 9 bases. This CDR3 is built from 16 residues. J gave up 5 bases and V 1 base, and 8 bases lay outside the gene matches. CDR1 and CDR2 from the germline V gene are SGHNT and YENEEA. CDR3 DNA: TGTGCCAGCAGCTTAGGAAGTAATAGCGGGAGTGAGACCCAGTACTTC. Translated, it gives CASSLGSNSGSETQYF. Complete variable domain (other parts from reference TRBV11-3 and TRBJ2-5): EAGVVQSPRYKIIEKKQPVAFWCNPISGHNTLYWYLQNLGQGPELLIRYENEEAVDDSQLPKDRFSAERLKGVDSTLKIQPAELGDSAVYLCASSLGSNSGSETQYFGPGTRLLVL.

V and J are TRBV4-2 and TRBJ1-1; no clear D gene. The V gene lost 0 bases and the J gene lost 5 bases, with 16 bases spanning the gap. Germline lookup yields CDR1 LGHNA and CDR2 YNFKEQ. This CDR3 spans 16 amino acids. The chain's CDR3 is CASSQDLAAPYTEAFF. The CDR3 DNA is TGTGCCAGCAGCCAAGATCTGGCAGCTCCTTATACTGAAGCTTTCTTT.

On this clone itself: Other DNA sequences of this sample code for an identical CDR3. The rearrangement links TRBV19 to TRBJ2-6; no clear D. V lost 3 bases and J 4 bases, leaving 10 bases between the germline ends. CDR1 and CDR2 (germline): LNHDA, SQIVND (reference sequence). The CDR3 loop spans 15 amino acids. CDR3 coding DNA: TGTGCCAGTAGTATGTGGGGATCCGGGGCCAACGTCCTGACTTTC. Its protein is CASSMWGSGANVLTF.

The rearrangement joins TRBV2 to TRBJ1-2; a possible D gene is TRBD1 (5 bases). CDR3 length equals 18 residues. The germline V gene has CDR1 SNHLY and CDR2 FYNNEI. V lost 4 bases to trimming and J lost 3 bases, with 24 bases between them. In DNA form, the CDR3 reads TGTGCCAGCAGTGTAAGCGTCTTTGGGGCTCCATCCGACTATGGCTACACCTTC. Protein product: CASSVSVFGAPSDYGYTF.

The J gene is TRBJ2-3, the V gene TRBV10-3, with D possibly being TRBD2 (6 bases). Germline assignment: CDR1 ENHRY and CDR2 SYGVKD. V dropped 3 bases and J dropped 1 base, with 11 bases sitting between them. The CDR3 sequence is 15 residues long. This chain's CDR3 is CAISEQSSGTDTQYF. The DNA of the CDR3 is TGTGCCATCAGTGAACAGTCTAGCGGCACAGATACGCAGTATTTT.

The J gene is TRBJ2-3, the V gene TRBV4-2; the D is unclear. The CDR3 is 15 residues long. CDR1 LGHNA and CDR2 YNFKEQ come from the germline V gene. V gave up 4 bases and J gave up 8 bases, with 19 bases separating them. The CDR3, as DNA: TGTGCCAGCAGCCGACTTGTTGGTTTCATGGGTACGCAGTATTTT. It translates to CASSRLVGFMGTQYF.

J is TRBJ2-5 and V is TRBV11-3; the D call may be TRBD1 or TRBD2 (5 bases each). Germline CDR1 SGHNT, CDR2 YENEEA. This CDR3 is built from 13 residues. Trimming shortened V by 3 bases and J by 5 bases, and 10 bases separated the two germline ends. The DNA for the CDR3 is TGTGCCAGCAGCTTTACCAGGGAGGAGACCCAGTACTTC. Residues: CASSFTREETQYF.

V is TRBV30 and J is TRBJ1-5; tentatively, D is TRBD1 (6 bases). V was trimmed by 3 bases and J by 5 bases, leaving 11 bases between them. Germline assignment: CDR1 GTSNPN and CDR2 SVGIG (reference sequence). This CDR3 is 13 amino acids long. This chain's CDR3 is CAWSEGGDQPQHF. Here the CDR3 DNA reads TGTGCCTGGAGCGAGGGGGGGGATCAGCCCCAGCATTTT.

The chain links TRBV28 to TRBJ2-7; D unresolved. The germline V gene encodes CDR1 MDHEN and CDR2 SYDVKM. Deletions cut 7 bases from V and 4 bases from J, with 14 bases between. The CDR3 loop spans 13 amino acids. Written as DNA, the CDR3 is TGTGCCAGCACCTCCGGGTTTTTTTACGAGCAGTACTTC. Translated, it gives CASTSGFFYEQYF.

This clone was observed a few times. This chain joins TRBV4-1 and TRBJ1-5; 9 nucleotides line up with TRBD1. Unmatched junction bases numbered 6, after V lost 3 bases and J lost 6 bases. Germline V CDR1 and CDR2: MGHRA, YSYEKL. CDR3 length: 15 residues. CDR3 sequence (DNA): TGCGCCAGCAGCCATGCCGGGACAGGGCTTCAGCCCCAGCATTTT. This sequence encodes CASSHAGTGLQPQHF.